This passage covers 9 T cell receptor beta chains from one sample sequenced in a study of a mutant IDH1 vaccine in newly diagnosed glioma. Generated by immunoSEQ multiplex PCR, the TCRdb table keeps only in-frame clones and is missing some. The profile shows about 34,000 clones, more than 70% of them singletons. Documented time point: baseline, week 1 (first vaccination visit). The treatment was: pre-vaccination baseline after standard-of-care therapy. The sample was peripheral blood mononuclear cells (PBMCs), taken from a glioma patient treated with radiotherapy, temozolomide or both. The receptors stem from a man aged 50-60 years with glioma. Some clones in this sample may be carry-over from other donors' samples.

The chain has TRBV13 and TRBJ1-4, with TRBD1 as a possible D gene (6 bases). The CDR3 runs to 16 residues. The germline CDR1 and CDR2 sequences are PRHDT and FYEKMQ (reference sequence). The ends were cut back, 4 bases at V and 8 bases at J, with 20 bases in the middle. CDR3 sequence: CASSYSGGQQEEKLFF. CDR3 bases: TGTGCCAGCAGCTACTCCGGGGGACAACAGGAGGAAAAACTGTTTTTT.

The chain uses TRBV4-1 and TRBJ1-5, with 7 bases lining up with TRBD1. Per the germline V gene, CDR1 is MGHRA and CDR2 is YSYEKL. Trimming removed 4 bases from V and 4 bases from J; junction bases left unmatched: 13. The CDR3 has 17 residues. The CDR3 region has the DNA TGCGCCAGCAGCCGCACCTGGGGGACAGAGCCTAATCAGCCCCAGCATTTT. It yields the protein CASSRTWGTEPNQPQHF.

The chain joins TRBV7-2 to TRBJ2-5; perhaps TRBD2 as D (5 bases). The germline gives CDR1 SGHTA, CDR2 FQGNSA. CDR3 length: 13 residues. The V and J ends lost 9 bases and 6 bases respectively, with 17 bases between them. In nucleotides, the CDR3 is TGTGCCAGATACATTTTAGCCGGGAAGACCCAGTACTTC. This codes for CARYILAGKTQYF.

This sequence joins TRBV29-1 and TRBJ2-3; D is ambiguous. This CDR3 contains 13 residues. V was trimmed by 4 bases and J by 0 bases, leaving 8 bases between them. The germline V gene has CDR1 SQVTM and CDR2 ANQGSEA. CDR3 loop: CSVVQTSTDTQYF. DNA for the CDR3: TGCAGCGTTGTCCAGACTAGCACAGATACGCAGTATTTT.

The chain uses TRBV19 and TRBJ1-1, with 8 bases fitting TRBD1. Germline loops: CDR1 LNHDA, CDR2 SQIVND (reference sequence). The CDR3 sequence is 15 residues long. V lost 5 bases to trimming and J lost 3 bases; unmatched junction nucleotides: 8. CDR3 coding DNA: TGTGCCAGTAGTGCAGGGGGCTCGATATACACTGAAGCTTTCTTT. Translated: CASSAGGSIYTEAFF.

The rearrangement joins TRBV4-2 to TRBJ2-7; possibly TRBD2 for D (6 bases). Germline CDR1 reads LGHNA; CDR2 reads YNFKEQ. V lost 4 bases and J lost 2, with 12 bases in between. This CDR3 has 14 amino acids. This CDR3 is CASSPDSGPYEQYF. The CDR3 nucleotides are TGTGCCAGCAGCCCAGACAGCGGGCCCTACGAGCAGTACTTC.

This clone was counted between two and nine times. The chain uses TRBV2 and TRBJ1-1; D might be TRBD1 (6 bases). Per the germline V gene, CDR1 is SNHLY and CDR2 is FYNNEI. V dropped 6 bases and J dropped 7 bases, with 15 bases sitting between them. This CDR3 comprises 13 residues. CDR3 loop: CASRAGGGVEAFF. In nucleotides, the CDR3 is TGTGCCAGCAGGGCCGGGGGGGGCGTTGAAGCTTTCTTT.

The chain's CDR3 is CAWSNTGELFF. As DNA, the CDR3 is TGTGCCTGGAGTAACACCGGGGAGCTGTTTTTT. The chain uses TRBV30 and TRBJ2-2; D unresolved. The germline V and J ends were trimmed by 2 bases and 2 bases, with 0 bases remaining between them. Germline V gives CDR1 GTSNPN, CDR2 SVGIG (reference sequence). CDR3 length: 11 residues. The complete variable domain, with remaining parts taken from reference TRBV30 and TRBJ2-2, reads SQTIHQWPATLVQPVGSPLSLECTVEGTSNPNLYWYRQAAGRGLQLLFYSVGIGQISSEVPQNLSASRPQDRQFILSSKKLLLSDSGFYLCAWSNTGELFFGEGSRLTVL.

To note about this clone: At one end, the junction sequence differs from germline, possibly due to a read error. The chain recombines TRBV27 with TRBJ1-1; no clear D gene. The CDR3 consists of 13 residues. Germline CDR1 MNHEY, CDR2 SMNVEV (reference sequence). The DNA for the CDR3 is TGTGCCAGCAGTTTATCGAGCGGTGAGATTCGCCTCTTT. Its protein is CASSLSSGEIRLF.